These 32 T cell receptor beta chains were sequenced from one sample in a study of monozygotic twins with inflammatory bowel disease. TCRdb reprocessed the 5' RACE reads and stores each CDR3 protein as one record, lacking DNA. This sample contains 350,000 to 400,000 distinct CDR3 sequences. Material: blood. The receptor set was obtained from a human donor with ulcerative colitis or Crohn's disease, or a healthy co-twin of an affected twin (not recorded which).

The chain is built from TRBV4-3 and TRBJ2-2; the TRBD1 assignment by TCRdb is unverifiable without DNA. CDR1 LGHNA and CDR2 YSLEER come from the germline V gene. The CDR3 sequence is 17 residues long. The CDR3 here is CASSQNAGQGHTGELFF.

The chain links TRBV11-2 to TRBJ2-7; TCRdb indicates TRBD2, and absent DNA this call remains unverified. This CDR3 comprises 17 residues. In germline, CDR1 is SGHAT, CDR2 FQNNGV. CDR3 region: CASSLDFGRGIFYEQYF.

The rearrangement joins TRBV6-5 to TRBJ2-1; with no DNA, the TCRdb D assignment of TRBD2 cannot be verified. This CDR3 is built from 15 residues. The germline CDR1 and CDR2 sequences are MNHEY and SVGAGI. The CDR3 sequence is CASSYILAGYNEQFF.

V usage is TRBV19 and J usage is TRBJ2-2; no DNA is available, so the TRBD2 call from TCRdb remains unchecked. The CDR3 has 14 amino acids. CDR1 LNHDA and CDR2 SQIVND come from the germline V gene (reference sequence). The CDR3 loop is CASSEGDNTGELFF.

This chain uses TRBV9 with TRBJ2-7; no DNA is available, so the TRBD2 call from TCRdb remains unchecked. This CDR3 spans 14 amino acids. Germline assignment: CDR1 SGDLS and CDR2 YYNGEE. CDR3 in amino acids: CASSPLPIINEQYF.

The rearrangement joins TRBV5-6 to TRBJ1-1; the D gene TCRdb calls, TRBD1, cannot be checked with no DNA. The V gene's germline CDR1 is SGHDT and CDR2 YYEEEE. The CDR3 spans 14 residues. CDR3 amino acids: CASSLSGGQTEAFF.

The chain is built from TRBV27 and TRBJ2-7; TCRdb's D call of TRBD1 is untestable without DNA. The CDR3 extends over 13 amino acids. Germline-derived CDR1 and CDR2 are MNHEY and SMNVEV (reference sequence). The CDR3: CASKTGGRYEQYF.

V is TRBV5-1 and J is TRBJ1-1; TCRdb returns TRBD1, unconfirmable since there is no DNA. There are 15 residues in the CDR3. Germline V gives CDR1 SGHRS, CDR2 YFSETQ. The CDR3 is CASSLSGTGGTEAFF.

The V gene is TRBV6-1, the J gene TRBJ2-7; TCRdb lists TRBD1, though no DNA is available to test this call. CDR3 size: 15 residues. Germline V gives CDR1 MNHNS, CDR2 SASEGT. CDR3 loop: CASSDVRDGAYEQYF.

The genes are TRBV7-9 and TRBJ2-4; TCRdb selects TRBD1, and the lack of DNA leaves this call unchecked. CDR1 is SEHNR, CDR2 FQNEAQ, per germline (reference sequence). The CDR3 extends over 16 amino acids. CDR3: CASSFGTVLAKNIQYF.

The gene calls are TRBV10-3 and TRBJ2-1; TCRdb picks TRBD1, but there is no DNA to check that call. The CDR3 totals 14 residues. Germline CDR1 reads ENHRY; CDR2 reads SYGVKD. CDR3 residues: CAISERDSYNEQFF.

This CDR3 is CASSRTGWGTDTQYF. V gene TRBV6-4 combines with J gene TRBJ2-3; TCRdb indicates TRBD1, and absent DNA this call remains unverified. Germline CDR1 and CDR2: MRHNA and SNTAGT. The CDR3 is 15 amino acids.

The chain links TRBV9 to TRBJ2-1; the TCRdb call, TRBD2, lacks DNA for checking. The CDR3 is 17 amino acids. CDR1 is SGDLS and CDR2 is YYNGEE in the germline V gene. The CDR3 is CASSVGQGPGASNEQFF.

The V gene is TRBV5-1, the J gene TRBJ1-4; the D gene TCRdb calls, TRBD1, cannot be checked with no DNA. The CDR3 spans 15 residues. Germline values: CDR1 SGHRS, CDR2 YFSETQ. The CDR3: CASSLDRGAGEKLFF.

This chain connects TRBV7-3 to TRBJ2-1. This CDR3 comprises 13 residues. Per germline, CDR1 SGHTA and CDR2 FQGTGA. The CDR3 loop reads CASSPDDANEQFF.

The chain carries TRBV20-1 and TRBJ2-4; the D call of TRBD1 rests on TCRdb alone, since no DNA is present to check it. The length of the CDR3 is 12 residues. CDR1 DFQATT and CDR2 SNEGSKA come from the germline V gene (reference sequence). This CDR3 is CSAEAGRDIQYF.

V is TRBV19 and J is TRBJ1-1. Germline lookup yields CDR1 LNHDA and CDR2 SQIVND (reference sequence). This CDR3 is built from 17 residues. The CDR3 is CASSILSLGTANTEAFF.

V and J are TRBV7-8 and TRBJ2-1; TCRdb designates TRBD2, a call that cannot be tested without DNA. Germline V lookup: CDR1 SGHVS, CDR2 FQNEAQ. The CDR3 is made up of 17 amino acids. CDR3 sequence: CASSLAAGTSGGSEQFF.

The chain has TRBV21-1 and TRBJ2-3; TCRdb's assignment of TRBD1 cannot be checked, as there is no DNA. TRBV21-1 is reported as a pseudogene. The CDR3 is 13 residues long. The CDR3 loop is CASSKVGRGTQYF.

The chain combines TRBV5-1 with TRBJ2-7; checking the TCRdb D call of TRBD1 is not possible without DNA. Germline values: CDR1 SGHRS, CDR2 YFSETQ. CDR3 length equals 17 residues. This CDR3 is CASSFRTGGSATYEQYF.

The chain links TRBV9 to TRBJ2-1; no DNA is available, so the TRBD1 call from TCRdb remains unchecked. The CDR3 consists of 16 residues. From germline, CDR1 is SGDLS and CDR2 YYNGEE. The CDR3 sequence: CASSVVGGLGYNEQFF.

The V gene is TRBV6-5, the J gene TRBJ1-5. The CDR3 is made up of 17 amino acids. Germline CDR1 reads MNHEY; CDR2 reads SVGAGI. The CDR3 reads CASSYGVQSKLNQPQHF.

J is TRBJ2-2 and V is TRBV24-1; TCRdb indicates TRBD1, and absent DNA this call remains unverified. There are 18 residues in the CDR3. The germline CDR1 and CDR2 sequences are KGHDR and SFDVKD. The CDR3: CATSDLGQGGTNTGELFF.

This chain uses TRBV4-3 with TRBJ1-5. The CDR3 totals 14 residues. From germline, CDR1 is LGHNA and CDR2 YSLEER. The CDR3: CASSQESGNQPQHF.

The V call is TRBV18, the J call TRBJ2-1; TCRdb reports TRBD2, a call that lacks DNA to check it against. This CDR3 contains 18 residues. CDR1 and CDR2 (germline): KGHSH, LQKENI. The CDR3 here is CASSPPGLAGGRRNEQFF.

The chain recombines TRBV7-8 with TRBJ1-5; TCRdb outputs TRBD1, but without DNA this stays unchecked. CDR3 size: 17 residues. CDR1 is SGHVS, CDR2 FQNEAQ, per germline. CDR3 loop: CASSFRQGEPFNQPQHF. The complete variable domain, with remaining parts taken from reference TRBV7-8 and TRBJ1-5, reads GAGVSQSPRYKVAKRGQDVALRCDPISGHVSLFWYQQALGQGPEFLTYFQNEAQLDKSGLPSDRFFAERPEGSVSTLKIQRTQQEDSAVYLCASSFRQGEPFNQPQHFGDGTRLSIL.

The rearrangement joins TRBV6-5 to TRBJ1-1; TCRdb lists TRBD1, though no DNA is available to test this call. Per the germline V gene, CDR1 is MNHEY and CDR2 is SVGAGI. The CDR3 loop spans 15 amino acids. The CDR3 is CASSSRTGAGTEAFF.

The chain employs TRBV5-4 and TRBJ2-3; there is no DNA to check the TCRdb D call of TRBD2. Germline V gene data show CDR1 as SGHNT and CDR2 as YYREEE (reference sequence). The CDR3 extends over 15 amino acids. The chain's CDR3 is CASSVFSGFLDTQYF.

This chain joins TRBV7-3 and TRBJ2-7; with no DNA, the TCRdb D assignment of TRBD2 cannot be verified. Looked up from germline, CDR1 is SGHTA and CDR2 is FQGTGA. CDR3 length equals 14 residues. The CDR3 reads CASSLNPAGGEQYF.

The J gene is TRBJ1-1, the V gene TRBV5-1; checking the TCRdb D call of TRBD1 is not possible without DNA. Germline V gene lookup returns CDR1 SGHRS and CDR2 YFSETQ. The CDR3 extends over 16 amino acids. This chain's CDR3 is CASSLYLRGQGTEAFF. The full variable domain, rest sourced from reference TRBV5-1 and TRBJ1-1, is KAGVTQTPRYLIKTRGQQVTLSCSPISGHRSVSWYQQTPGQGLQFLFEYFSETQRNKGNFPGRFSGRQFSNSRSEMNVSTLELGDSALYLCASSLYLRGQGTEAFFGQGTRLTVV.

The chain's CDR3 is CASSQKADTQYF. V gene TRBV18 combines with J gene TRBJ2-3. Per germline, CDR1 KGHSH and CDR2 LQKENI. The length of the CDR3 is 12 residues.

The CDR3 sequence is CSVEGTSESYNEQFF. The chain joins TRBV29-1 to TRBJ2-1; the TRBD1 assignment by TCRdb is unverifiable without DNA. The CDR3 contains 15 residues. Looked up from germline, CDR1 is SQVTM and CDR2 is ANQGSEA.